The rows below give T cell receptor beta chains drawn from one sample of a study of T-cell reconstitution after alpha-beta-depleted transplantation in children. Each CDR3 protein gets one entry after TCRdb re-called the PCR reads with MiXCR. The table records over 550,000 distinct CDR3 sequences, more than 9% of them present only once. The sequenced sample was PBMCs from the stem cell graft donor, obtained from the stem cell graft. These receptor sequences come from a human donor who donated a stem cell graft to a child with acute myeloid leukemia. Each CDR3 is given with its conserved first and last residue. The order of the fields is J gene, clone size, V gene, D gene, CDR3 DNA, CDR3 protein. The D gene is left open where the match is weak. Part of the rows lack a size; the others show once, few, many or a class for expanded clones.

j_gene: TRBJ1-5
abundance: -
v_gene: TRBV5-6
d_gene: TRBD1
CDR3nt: TGTGCCAGCAGCGGTGGGACAGGCTGGGCCAATCAGCCCCAGCATTTT
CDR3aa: CASSGGTGWANQPQHF

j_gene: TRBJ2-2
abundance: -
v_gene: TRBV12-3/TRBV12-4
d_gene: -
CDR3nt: TGTGCCACCAACCGGGACATGAACACCGGGGAGCTGTTTTTT
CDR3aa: CATNRDMNTGELFF

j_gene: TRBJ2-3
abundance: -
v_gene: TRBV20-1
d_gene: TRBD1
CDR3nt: TGCAGTGCCGTACAGGGGGCGCAGGCGAATACGCAGTATTTT
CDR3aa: CSAVQGAQANTQYF

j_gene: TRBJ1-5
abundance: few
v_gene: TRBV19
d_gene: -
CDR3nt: TGTGCCAGTAGTATATGGAGCAATCAGCCCCAGCATTTT
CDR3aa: CASSIWSNQPQHF

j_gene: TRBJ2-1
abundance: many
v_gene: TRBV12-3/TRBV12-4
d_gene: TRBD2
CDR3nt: TGTGCCAGCAGCAACCCGGCGGGAGCTCTTGGTGAGCAGTTCTTC
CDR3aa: CASSNPAGALGEQFF

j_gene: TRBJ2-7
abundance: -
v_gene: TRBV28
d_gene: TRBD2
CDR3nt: TGTGCCAGCAGACCCGGGACTAGAGTCTACGAGCAGTACTTC
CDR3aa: CASRPGTRVYEQYF

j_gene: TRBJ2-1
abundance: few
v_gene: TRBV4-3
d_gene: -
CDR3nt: TGCGCCAGCAGCCAAGTACTAGGTTTTCCCGGGGGTGAGCAGTTCTTC
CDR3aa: CASSQVLGFPGGEQFF

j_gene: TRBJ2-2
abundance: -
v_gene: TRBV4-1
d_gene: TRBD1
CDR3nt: TGCGCCAGCAGCCCAAAGGGACAGGGTACCGGGGAGCTGTTTTTT
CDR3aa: CASSPKGQGTGELFF

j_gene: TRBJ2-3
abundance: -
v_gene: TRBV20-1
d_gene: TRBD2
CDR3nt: TGCAGTGCTAGAACTTTTAGCGGGAGAAAGACAGATACGCAGTATTTT
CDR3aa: CSARTFSGRKTDTQYF

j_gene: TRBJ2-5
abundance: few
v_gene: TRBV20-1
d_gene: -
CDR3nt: TGCAGTGCTAGAGGGGTAGTCGTTCAAGAGACCCAGTACTTC
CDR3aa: CSARGVVVQETQYF

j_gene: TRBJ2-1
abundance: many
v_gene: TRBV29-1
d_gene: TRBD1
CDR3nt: TGCAGCGGGCGACAGGGGGAGGACAATGAGCAGTTCTTC
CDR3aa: CSGRQGEDNEQFF

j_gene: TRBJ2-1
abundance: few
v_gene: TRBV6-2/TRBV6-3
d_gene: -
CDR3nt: TGTGCCAGCAGTTTAGCAGGGGTGTACAATGAGCAGTTCTTC
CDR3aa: CASSLAGVYNEQFF

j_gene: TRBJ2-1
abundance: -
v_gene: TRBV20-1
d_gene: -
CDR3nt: TGCAGTGCTAGAGATCAGGAGCGGGCCTACAATGAGCAGTTCTTC
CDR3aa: CSARDQERAYNEQFF

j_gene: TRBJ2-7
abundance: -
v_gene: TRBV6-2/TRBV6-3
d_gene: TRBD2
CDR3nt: TGTGCCAGCAGTTCTCTCCGACTAGCGGGATTCGAGCAGTACTTC
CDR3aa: CASSSLRLAGFEQYF

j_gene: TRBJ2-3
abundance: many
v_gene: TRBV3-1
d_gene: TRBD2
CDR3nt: TGTGCCAGCAGCGTGAAGCGGGGGACCACAGATACGCAGTATTTT
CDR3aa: CASSVKRGTTDTQYF

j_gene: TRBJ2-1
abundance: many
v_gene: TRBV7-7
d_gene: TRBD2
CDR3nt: TGTGCTAGCAGCGACAGGTGGACTAGCTCTTACAATGAGCAGTTCTTC
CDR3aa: CASSDRWTSSYNEQFF

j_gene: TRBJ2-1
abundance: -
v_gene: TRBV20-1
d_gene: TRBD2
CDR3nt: TGCAGTGCGGACCCTGGGACTAGCAAAGAACACAATGAGCAGTTCTTC
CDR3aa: CSADPGTSKEHNEQFF

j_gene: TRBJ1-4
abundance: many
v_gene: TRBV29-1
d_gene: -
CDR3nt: TGCAGCGCGGGGGCGGAAAAACTGTTTTTT
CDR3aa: CSAGAEKLFF

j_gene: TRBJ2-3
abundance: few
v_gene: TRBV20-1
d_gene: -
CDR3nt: TGCAGTGCTAGAGATCTCCTAAGTACTGATACGCAGTATTTT
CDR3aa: CSARDLLSTDTQYF

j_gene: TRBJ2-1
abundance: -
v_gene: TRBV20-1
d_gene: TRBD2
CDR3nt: TGCAGTGCCCTAGCGGGAGCGAATGAGCAGTTCTTC
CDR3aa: CSALAGANEQFF

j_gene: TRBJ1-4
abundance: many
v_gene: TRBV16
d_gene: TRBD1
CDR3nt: TGTGCCAGCAGCCAAGGGACAGCTAATGAAAAACTGTTTTTT
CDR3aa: CASSQGTANEKLFF

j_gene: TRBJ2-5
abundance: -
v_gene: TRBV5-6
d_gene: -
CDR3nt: TGTGCCAGCAGCCCTGTAGGGTGGGAGACCCAGTACTTC
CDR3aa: CASSPVGWETQYF

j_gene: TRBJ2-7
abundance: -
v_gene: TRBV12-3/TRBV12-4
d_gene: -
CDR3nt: TGTGCCAGCAGGACGGGAGAGTATTCCTACGAGCAGTACTTC
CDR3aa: CASRTGEYSYEQYF

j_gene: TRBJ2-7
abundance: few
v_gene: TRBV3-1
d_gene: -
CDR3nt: TGTGCCAGCGCACAGGGCTACGAGCAGTACTTC
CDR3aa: CASAQGYEQYF

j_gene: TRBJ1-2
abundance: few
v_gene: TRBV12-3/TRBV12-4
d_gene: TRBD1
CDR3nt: TGTGCCAGCAGTTTTTTCCCAGGGGGCACCTATGGCTACACCTTC
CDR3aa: CASSFFPGGTYGYTF

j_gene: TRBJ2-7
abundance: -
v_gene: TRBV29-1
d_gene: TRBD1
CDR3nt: TGCAGCGTTGACACCCAGGGGGCAAAGGGTGAGCAGTACTTC
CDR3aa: CSVDTQGAKGEQYF

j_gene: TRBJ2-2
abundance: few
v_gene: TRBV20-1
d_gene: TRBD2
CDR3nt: TGCAGTGCTATTCTAGCGGGCACCGGGGAGCTGTTTTTT
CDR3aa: CSAILAGTGELFF